A single T cell receptor beta chain is shown here with its context. The CDR3 contains 15 residues. J was trimmed by 6 bases and V by 1 base; bases with no gene match: 6. CDR1 and CDR2 from the germline V gene are MNHNS and SASEGT. The data were produced by immunoSEQ multiplex PCR, yet TCRdb's version contains in-frame clones alone and is incomplete. The sample has some 120,000 clones; roughly 84% are singletons. These data are taken from a study of control samples from healthy donors and cancer patients. The receptor was derived from a man between 45 and 60 years old in good health. The specimen was blood. The chain carries TRBV6-1 and TRBJ2-1, with TRBD2 identical over 7 bases. CDR3 loop: CASSEDGGGFNEQFF. The CDR3, as DNA: TGTGCCAGCAGTGAAGATGGGGGGGGATTCAATGAGCAGTTCTTC.